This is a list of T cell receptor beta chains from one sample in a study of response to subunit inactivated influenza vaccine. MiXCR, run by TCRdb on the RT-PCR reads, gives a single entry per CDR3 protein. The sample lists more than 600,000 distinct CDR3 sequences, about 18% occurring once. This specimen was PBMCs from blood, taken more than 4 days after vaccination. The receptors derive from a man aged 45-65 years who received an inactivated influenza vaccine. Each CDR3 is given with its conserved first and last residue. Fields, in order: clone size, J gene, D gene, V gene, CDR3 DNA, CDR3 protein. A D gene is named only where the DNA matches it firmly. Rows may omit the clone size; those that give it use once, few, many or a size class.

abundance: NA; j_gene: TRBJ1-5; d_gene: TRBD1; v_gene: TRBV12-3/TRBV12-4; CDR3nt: TGTGCCAGCATGGACAGGCAAAAGCAGCCCCAGCATTTT; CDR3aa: CASMDRQKQPQHF
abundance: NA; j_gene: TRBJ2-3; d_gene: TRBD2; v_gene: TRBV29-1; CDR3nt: TGCAGCGTTATAACTAGCGGGGGGGCCCGAGATACGCAGTATTTT; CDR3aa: CSVITSGGARDTQYF
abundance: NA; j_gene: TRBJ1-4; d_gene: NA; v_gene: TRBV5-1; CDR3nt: TGCGCCAGCAGCGCGGAAACCAGACGACTGTTTTTT; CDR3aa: CASSAETRRLFF
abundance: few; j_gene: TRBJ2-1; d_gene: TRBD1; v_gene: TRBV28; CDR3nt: TGTGCCAGCAGTTCCCCCGGGACAGTAACAATGACGCAGTTCTTC; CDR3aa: CASSSPGTVTMTQFF
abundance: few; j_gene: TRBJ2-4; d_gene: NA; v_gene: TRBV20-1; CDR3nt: TGCAGTGCCACCCGAGGGGGGACAGCCAAAAACATTCAGTACTTC; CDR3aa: CSATRGGTAKNIQYF
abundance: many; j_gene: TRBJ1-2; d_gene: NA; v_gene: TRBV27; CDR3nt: TGTGCCAGCAGTCGAGACGGCAACTATGGCTACACCTTC; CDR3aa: CASSRDGNYGYTF
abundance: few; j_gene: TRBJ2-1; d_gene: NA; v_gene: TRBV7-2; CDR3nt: TGTGCCAGCAGCGGCTTTGCGCTGCGCCCGTTCTTC; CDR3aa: CASSGFALRPFF
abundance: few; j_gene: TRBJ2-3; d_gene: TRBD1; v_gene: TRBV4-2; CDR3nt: TGTGCCAGCAGCCACCGACAGGGAGACACAGATACGCAGTATTTT; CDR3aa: CASSHRQGDTDTQYF
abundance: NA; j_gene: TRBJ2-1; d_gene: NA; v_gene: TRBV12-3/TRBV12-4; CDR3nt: TGTGCCAGCAGCCCGAAGGACAGAATCAATGAGCAGTTCTTC; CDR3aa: CASSPKDRINEQFF
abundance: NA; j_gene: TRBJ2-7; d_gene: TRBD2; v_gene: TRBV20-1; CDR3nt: TGCAGTGCTACGGGACTAGCGGGAAACTCCTACGAGCAGTACTTC; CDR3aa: CSATGLAGNSYEQYF
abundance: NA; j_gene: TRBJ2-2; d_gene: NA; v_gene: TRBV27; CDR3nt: TGTGCCAGCCGAGGGGCTGGGACCGGGGAGCTGTTTTTT; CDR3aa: CASRGAGTGELFF
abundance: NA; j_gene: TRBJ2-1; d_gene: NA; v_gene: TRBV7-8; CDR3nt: TGTGCCAGCAGCCTAAAGACGCCGGACCTTGAGCAGTTCTTC; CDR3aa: CASSLKTPDLEQFF
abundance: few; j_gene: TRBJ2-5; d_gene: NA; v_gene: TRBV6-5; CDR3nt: TGTGCCAGCAGTTATTCAGTTTCTGGGCGCCAAGAGACCCAGTACTTC; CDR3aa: CASSYSVSGRQETQYF
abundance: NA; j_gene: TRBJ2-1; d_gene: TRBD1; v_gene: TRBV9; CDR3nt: TGTGCCAGCAGCGCCGACCGACAGGGCTCCTACAATGAGCAGTTCTTC; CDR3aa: CASSADRQGSYNEQFF
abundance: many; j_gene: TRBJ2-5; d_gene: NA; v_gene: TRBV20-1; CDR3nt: TGCAGTGCTAGTATAATTAGTCGAGGACAAGAGACCCAGTACTTC; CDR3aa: CSASIISRGQETQYF
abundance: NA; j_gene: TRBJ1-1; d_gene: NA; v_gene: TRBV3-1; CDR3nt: TGTGCCAGCAGCCAAGCGGGGGCTTGGACTGAAGCTTTCTTT; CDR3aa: CASSQAGAWTEAFF
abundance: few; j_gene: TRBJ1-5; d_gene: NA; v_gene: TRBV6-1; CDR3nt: TGTGCCAGCAGTGAACGAGGGATTTATAGCAATCAGCCCCAGCATTTT; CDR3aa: CASSERGIYSNQPQHF
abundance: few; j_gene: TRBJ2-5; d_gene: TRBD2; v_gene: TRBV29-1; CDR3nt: TGCAGCGTTGTTGGGACTAGCGGGATCTTTACCCAAGAGACCCAGTACTTC; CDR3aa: CSVVGTSGIFTQETQYF
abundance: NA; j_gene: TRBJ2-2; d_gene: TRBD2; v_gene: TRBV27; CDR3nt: TGTGCCAGCTCCACTTCGGGACTACATGCGAACACCGGGGAGCTGTTTTTT; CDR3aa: CASSTSGLHANTGELFF
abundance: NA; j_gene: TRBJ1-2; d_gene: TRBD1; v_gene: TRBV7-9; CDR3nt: TGTGCCAGCAGCTCAGGACCGGGACAGGGGGGTGTAGGCTACACCTTC; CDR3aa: CASSSGPGQGGVGYTF
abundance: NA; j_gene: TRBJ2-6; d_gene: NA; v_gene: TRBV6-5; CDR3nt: TGTGCCAGCAGTTACGGCGGCTCTGGGGCCAACGTCCTGACTTTC; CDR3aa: CASSYGGSGANVLTF
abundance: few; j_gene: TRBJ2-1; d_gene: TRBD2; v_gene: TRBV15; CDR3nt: TGTGCCACCAGCAGCTGGACAGCGGGGGGTGAAAATGAGCAGTTCTTC; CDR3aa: CATSSWTAGGENEQFF